This entry lists 17 T cell receptor beta chains sequenced from one sample in a study of T cell responses to AZD1222 COVID-19 vaccine. TCRdb keeps only in-frame clones here, not all; method: immunoSEQ multiplex PCR. Found here are about 73,000 clones, about 91% of them singletons; the top ten hold around 19%. The material was peripheral blood, obtained on day 0 of AZD1222 vaccination. The receptors here all came from an adult in good health.

This chain links TRBV7-2 with TRBJ2-7; 7 positions agree with TRBD1. The ends lost 5 bases at V and 2 bases at J; junction bases unmatched: 6. From germline, CDR1 is SGHTA and CDR2 FQGNSA. The CDR3 totals 14 residues. The CDR3 DNA is TGTGCCAGCAGCCCCTGGACAGGCCCCTACGAGCAGTACTTC. It specifies CASSPWTGPYEQYF.

This chain joins TRBV5-1 and TRBJ2-1, with TRBD2 matching over 7 bases. The ends lost 0 bases at V and 2 bases at J; junction bases unmatched: 8. The CDR3 spans 17 residues. Germline V gene lookup returns CDR1 SGHRS and CDR2 YFSETQ. The CDR3, as DNA: TGCGCCAGCAGCTTGGGTGTTGCGGGGGAGGCCTACAATGAGCAGTTCTTC. Encoded protein: CASSLGVAGEAYNEQFF.

This chain joins TRBV2 and TRBJ2-1; D might be TRBD2 (6 bases). CDR3 length equals 12 residues. The ends were cut back, 3 bases at V and 12 bases at J, with 12 bases in the middle. CDR1 is SNHLY, CDR2 FYNNEI, per germline. As DNA, the CDR3 is TGTGCCAGCAGTGATCAACTAGCATCGCAGTTCTTC. Translating it yields CASSDQLASQFF. The variable domain in full, with the rest retrieved from reference TRBV2 and TRBJ2-1, is EPEVTQTPSHQVTQMGQEVILRCVPISNHLYFYWYRQILGQKVEFLVSFYNNEISEKSEIFDDQFSVERPDGSNFTLKIRSTKLEDSAMYFCASSDQLASQFFGPGTRLTVL.

The J gene is TRBJ1-1, the V gene TRBV28; D is unresolved. This CDR3 comprises 11 residues. Germline V gives CDR1 MDHEN, CDR2 SYDVKM. CDR3 amino acids: CASLRNTEAFF. The CDR3 coding sequence is TGTGCGAGTCTCCGGAACACTGAAGCTTTCTTT.

For the CDR3, the DNA is TGTGCCAGTAGTATGCGGCAGGGGAGCAATCAGCCCCAGCATTTT. The encoded protein is CASSMRQGSNQPQHF. The chain is built from TRBV19 and TRBJ1-5; a weak D match, TRBD1 (6 bases). CDR1 and CDR2 from the germline V gene are LNHDA and SQIVND (reference sequence). The CDR3 extends over 15 amino acids. V was trimmed by 3 bases and J by 1 base, leaving 10 bases between them.

The rearrangement joins TRBV7-6 to TRBJ1-5; D might be TRBD1 (6 bases). This CDR3 is 14 amino acids long. Trimming stripped 1 base from V and 3 bases from J, with 7 bases between. Per germline, CDR1 SGHVS and CDR2 FNYEAQ. This chain's CDR3 is CASSLDRDNQPQHF. CDR3 DNA sequence: TGTGCCAGCAGCTTAGACAGGGACAATCAGCCCCAGCATTTT.

J is TRBJ1-2 and V is TRBV7-6; D ambiguous. V lost 0 bases to trimming and J lost 8 bases, with 16 bases between them. CDR1 is SGHVS, CDR2 FNYEAQ, per germline. The CDR3 is 15 amino acids. CDR3 residues: CASSLASTDAGGYTF. DNA for the CDR3: TGTGCCAGCAGCTTAGCTTCAACAGACGCGGGAGGCTACACCTTC.

V usage is TRBV7-3 and J usage is TRBJ2-1, with D hard to call. The CDR3 runs 14 residues. CDR1 is SGHTA and CDR2 is FQGTGA in the germline V gene. V was pared by 5 bases and J by 5 bases, with 13 bases between. The CDR3 DNA follows: TGTGCCAGCAGCCGCAGCCGGGCAGACAATGAGCAGTTCTTC. Its protein product is CASSRSRADNEQFF.

V usage is TRBV6-5 and J usage is TRBJ2-2; D possibly uses TRBD1 or TRBD2 (5 bases each). Trimming took 4 bases from V and 9 from J, leaving 15 bases between them. The CDR3 length is 14 residues. CDR1 and CDR2 from the germline V gene are MNHEY and SVGAGI. CDR3 nucleotides: TGTGCCAGCAGTTGGAACCGGGACGCCAGGGAGCTGTTTTTT. Translating it yields CASSWNRDARELFF.

The rearrangement joins TRBV7-3 to TRBJ1-5, with D possibly matching TRBD1 (6 bases). V lost 5 bases and J lost 1, with 18 bases in between. The length of the CDR3 is 17 residues. The germline V gene has CDR1 SGHTA and CDR2 FQGTGA. The CDR3 is CASSQTLWTVSNQPQHF. The CDR3 DNA reads as TGTGCCAGCAGCCAAACCCTCTGGACAGTAAGCAATCAGCCCCAGCATTTT.

The rearrangement joins TRBV7-6 to TRBJ1-5; tentatively, D is TRBD1 (5 bases). Germline values: CDR1 SGHVS, CDR2 FNYEAQ. With 1 base removed from V and 1 base from J, the gap between germline ends came to 14 bases. This CDR3 comprises 17 residues. The CDR3 DNA sequence: TGTGCCAGCAGCTTAGAGCAGGGTCCTTCGAGCAATCAGCCCCAGCATTTT. This gives the protein CASSLEQGPSSNQPQHF.

The rearrangement uses TRBV19 and TRBJ2-1; 11 positions match TRBD2. CDR1 and CDR2 from the germline V gene are LNHDA and SQIVND (reference sequence). The CDR3 length is 16 residues. V shed 5 bases, J shed 7 bases, and the junction held 10 bases outside the gene matches. CDR3 DNA sequence: TGTGCCAGTAGTCTTTGGACTAGCGGGTCTCAGAATGAGCAGTTCTTC. Its translation is CASSLWTSGSQNEQFF.

The table lists this clone with a few counts. This rearrangement joins TRBV12-3 or TRBV12-4 to TRBJ1-6, with a possible D match to TRBD1 (5 bases). Trimming took 7 bases from V and 7 from J, leaving 11 bases between them. The CDR3 contains 13 residues. CDR3 nucleotide sequence: TGTGCCAGCACACAGGTCCGCAATTCACCCCTCCACTTT. As protein: CASTQVRNSPLHF.

J is TRBJ1-5 and V is TRBV28; no clear D. Germline assignment: CDR1 MDHEN and CDR2 SYDVKM. The V end lost 1 base, the J end lost 0 bases, and 13 bases lay between the germline ends. This CDR3 has 17 residues. The DNA of the CDR3 is TGTGCCAGCAGTTTATATAACACCGTCTATAGCAATCAGCCCCAGCATTTT. It specifies CASSLYNTVYSNQPQHF.

The V and J genes are TRBV7-2 and TRBJ2-7; 9 bases agree with TRBD2. In germline, CDR1 is SGHTA, CDR2 FQGNSA. The V and J ends lost 4 bases and 4 bases, in that order; junction bases with no gene match: 5. The CDR3 has 14 residues. Written as DNA, the CDR3 is TGTGCCAGCAGCTATAGCGGGGGCCTGTACGAGCAGTACTTC. This sequence encodes CASSYSGGLYEQYF.

The J gene is TRBJ2-3, the V gene TRBV27, with D tentatively TRBD2 (6 bases). Trimming shortened V by 7 bases and J by 7 bases, and 18 bases separated the two germline ends. The CDR3 has 14 residues. The germline V gene encodes CDR1 MNHEY and CDR2 SMNVEV (reference sequence). The CDR3 protein is CASTLGGGRNTQYF. Written as DNA, the CDR3 is TGTGCCAGCACCTTGGGAGGAGGCAGGAATACGCAGTATTTT.

V usage is TRBV21-1 and J usage is TRBJ1-1; the DNA was not compared with TRBD1, the D call given in the table. TRBV21-1 is flagged as a pseudogene. The CDR3 runs to 13 residues. The CDR3 bases are TGTGCCAGCAGCGTAAGGGGGAACACTGAAGCTTTCTTT. Translating it yields CASSVRGNTEAFF.